A single sample is the source of the 15 T cell receptor beta chains below, sequenced in a study of blood T cell repertoires in COVID-19. Clones were sequenced by immunoSEQ multiplex PCR, and TCRdb holds only the in-frame ones, with some missing. The sample comprises roughly 170,000 clones, roughly 86% of which are singletons, and roughly 2.5% rests with the top ten. Sequencing used peripheral blood. The source is a man aged 35-49 years with active or convalescent COVID-19.

This rearrangement joins TRBV25-1 to TRBJ1-1; possibly TRBD1 for D (6 bases). The V gene lost 3 bases and the J gene lost 4 bases, with 21 bases spanning the gap. The CDR3 has 17 amino acids. Germline V gene lookup returns CDR1 MGHDK and CDR2 SYGVNS. The CDR3 DNA reads TGTGCCAGCAGTGATCCAGGGGACGCCGGGAGGGGCACTGAAGCTTTCTTT. Translated, it gives CASSDPGDAGRGTEAFF.

The V call is TRBV28, the J call TRBJ2-7, with TRBD2 matching 13 bases. Trimming cost V 7 bases and J 4 bases; bases outside gene matches: 4. Germline V gene sequence: CDR1 MDHEN, CDR2 SYDVKM. The CDR3 totals 14 residues. This CDR3 is CASTPGLAGYEQYF. The CDR3 DNA follows: TGTGCCAGCACCCCGGGACTAGCGGGGTACGAGCAGTACTTC.

The CDR3 DNA sequence: TGTGCCAGCAGCGCTGATTCGGCAGATACGCAGTATTTT. This encodes CASSADSADTQYF. V is TRBV5-8 and J is TRBJ2-3; no definite D call. In germline, CDR1 is SGHTS, CDR2 YDEGEE. The V gene lost 4 bases and the J gene lost 4 bases, with 10 bases spanning the gap. The CDR3 loop spans 13 amino acids. The entire variable domain, with the rest obtained from reference TRBV5-8 and TRBJ2-3, is as follows: EAGVTQSPTHLIKTRGQQATLRCSPISGHTSVYWYQQALGLGLQFLLWYDEGEERNRGNFPPRFSGRQFPNYSSELNVNALELEDSALYLCASSADSADTQYFGPGTRLTVL.

V is TRBV6-5 and J is TRBJ1-4, with D uncertain. There are 14 residues in the CDR3. V gave up 7 bases and J gave up 4 bases, with 13 bases separating them. The germline V gene has CDR1 MNHEY and CDR2 SVGAGI. In nucleotides, the CDR3 is TGTGCCAGCACCCGGCAGGCCGTTAATGAAAAACTGTTTTTT. This sequence encodes CASTRQAVNEKLFF.

The chain recombines TRBV28 with TRBJ1-1; the D gene is possibly TRBD1 (6 bases). The V end was cut by 3 bases, the J end by 4 bases, with 12 bases between. This CDR3 spans 14 amino acids. The germline V gene encodes CDR1 MDHEN and CDR2 SYDVKM. CDR3 DNA sequence: TGTGCCAGCAGTTTCCCCAGGGGCGTCACTGAAGCTTTCTTT. Its translation: CASSFPRGVTEAFF. Complete variable domain (other parts from reference TRBV28 and TRBJ1-1): DVKVTQSSRYLVKRTGEKVFLECVQDMDHENMFWYRQDPGLGLRLIYFSYDVKMKEKGDIPEGYSVSREKKERFSLILESASTNQTSMYLCASSFPRGVTEAFFGQGTRLTVV.

CDR3 sequence reads: CASSDAPGLVNEQYF. CDR3 in DNA: TGTGCCAGCAGTGATGCCCCGGGACTAGTCAACGAGCAGTACTTC. The rearrangement links TRBV6-1 to TRBJ2-7, with 8 bases aligning to TRBD2. The CDR3 spans 15 residues. Looked up from germline, CDR1 is MNHNS and CDR2 is SASEGT. With V trimmed by 3 bases and J by 5 bases, 9 bases remained unmatched.

The J gene is TRBJ1-2, the V gene TRBV28, with 10 bases that match TRBD1. Germline trimming cut 7 bases from V and 6 bases from J; bases unmatched to any gene: 8. The CDR3 runs 14 residues. Per germline, CDR1 MDHEN and CDR2 SYDVKM. The CDR3 is CASTQGQGRDGYTF. Here the CDR3 DNA reads TGTGCCAGCACCCAGGGACAGGGGAGGGATGGCTACACCTTC.

This chain uses TRBV11-3 with TRBJ2-7, with TRBD1 identical over 10 bases. CDR1 SGHNT and CDR2 YENEEA come from the germline V gene. This CDR3 has 14 residues. Trimming at V came to 4 bases and at J to 1 base, leaving 1 base not matched to a gene. The CDR3 DNA follows: TGTGCCAGCAGCTCGGGACAGGGGTCCTACGAGCAGTACTTC. Translating it yields CASSSGQGSYEQYF.

The rearrangement joins TRBV11-1 to TRBJ2-5, with D possibly being TRBD2 (6 bases). Trimming cost V 10 bases and J 5 bases, with 14 bases left between them. The germline V gene has CDR1 SGHAT and CDR2 FQDESV (reference sequence). The CDR3 totals 12 residues. CDR3 DNA: TGTGCCACCGCTAGCGTCGGTGAGACCCAGTACTTC. Its protein product is CATASVGETQYF.

This rearrangement joins TRBV29-1 to TRBJ2-5, with 8 nucleotides matching TRBD1. From germline, CDR1 is SQVTM and CDR2 ANQGSEA. The CDR3 has 12 amino acids. With V trimmed by 1 base and J by 5 bases, 0 bases remained unmatched. CDR3 sequence: CSVEGQGETQYF. The CDR3 region has the DNA TGCAGCGTTGAAGGACAGGGGGAGACCCAGTACTTC.

This chain connects TRBV10-2 to TRBJ2-3, with 11 bases fitting TRBD2. The V gene's germline CDR1 is WSHSY and CDR2 SAAADI. This CDR3 contains 16 residues. The J segment lost 5 bases and the V segment lost 4 bases, leaving 8 bases of the junction unmatched. CDR3 region: CASSGYSGGAGDTQYF. CDR3 nucleotides: TGCGCCAGCAGTGGCTATAGCGGGGGGGCGGGAGATACGCAGTATTTT.

The chain uses TRBV7-2 and TRBJ2-3, with 13 nucleotides matching TRBD2. Germline trimming cut 6 bases from V and 6 bases from J; bases unmatched to any gene: 6. Germline CDR1 reads SGHTA; CDR2 reads FQGNSA. This CDR3 has 15 residues. CDR3 sequence: CASRLAGGHLDTQYF. The CDR3 nucleotides read TGTGCCAGCAGACTAGCGGGGGGGCATCTGGATACGCAGTATTTT.

CDR3 nucleotides: TGCGCCAGCAGCTTTCGACTAGCGGCCACAGATACGCAGTATTTT. This encodes CASSFRLAATDTQYF. V is TRBV5-1 and J is TRBJ2-3, with 9 bases that match TRBD2. The V and J ends lost 2 bases and 2 bases, in that order; junction bases with no gene match: 3. The CDR3 totals 15 residues. Germline CDR1 is SGHRS and CDR2 is YFSETQ. The full variable domain, rest sourced from reference TRBV5-1 and TRBJ2-3, is KAGVTQTPRYLIKTRGQQVTLSCSPISGHRSVSWYQQTPGQGLQFLFEYFSETQRNKGNFPGRFSGRQFSNSRSEMNVSTLELGDSALYLCASSFRLAATDTQYFGPGTRLTVL.

The chain is built from TRBV3-1 (or the pseudogene TRBV3-2) and TRBJ2-7; 7 bases agree with TRBD2. The CDR3 loop spans 13 amino acids. The germline CDR1 and CDR2 sequences are LGHDT and YNNKEL (reference sequence). Trimming cost V 5 bases and J 3 bases; bases outside gene matches: 4. CDR3 protein: CASSEGRVYEQYF. Here the CDR3 DNA reads TGTGCCAGCAGCGAGGGGAGGGTCTACGAGCAGTACTTC.

This clone was observed a handful of times. The V gene is TRBV28, the J gene TRBJ1-1, with TRBD1 matching 7 bases. CDR1 and CDR2 (germline): MDHEN, SYDVKM. This CDR3 has 14 amino acids. The V and J ends lost 4 bases and 7 bases, in that order; junction bases with no gene match: 9. This CDR3 reads CASSSQQGPFEAFF. CDR3 nucleotides: TGTGCCAGCAGTTCCCAACAGGGGCCCTTTGAAGCTTTCTTT.